One and the same sample provided the 15 T cell receptor beta chains below, sequenced in a study of CD8 T cells in Susac syndrome. An amount of RNA that ranged from roughly 0.5 to 1 ug was reverse transcribed with random hexamers. MiXCR, run by TCRdb on the immunoSEQ multiplex PCR reads, gives a single entry per CDR3 protein. The sample consists of tens of thousands of distinct CDR3 sequences, 95% to 96% of them appearing once. The sample was CD8+ T cells from PBMCs. These receptor sequences come from a human donor with Susac syndrome.

J is TRBJ1-2 and V is TRBV20-1; D gene unclear. Germline CDR1 is DFQATT and CDR2 is SNEGSKA (reference sequence). The CDR3 has 8 residues. CDR3 in DNA: TGCATGACGGGTGGCTACACCTTC. Residues: CMTGGYTF.

V is TRBV5-6 and J is TRBJ2-5, with D hard to call. The length of the CDR3 is 13 residues. Germline assignment: CDR1 SGHDT and CDR2 YYEEEE. The V end lost 4 bases, the J end lost 5 bases, and 12 bases lay between the germline ends. CDR3 region: CASSLHYMETQYF. The CDR3 DNA reads TGTGCCAGCAGCCTTCACTACATGGAGACCCAGTACTTC.

This chain links TRBV27 with TRBJ1-2; possibly TRBD1 for D (5 bases). V was trimmed by 2 bases and J by 5 bases, leaving 15 bases between them. CDR3 length: 15 residues. Germline assignment: CDR1 MNHEY and CDR2 SMNVEV (reference sequence). The CDR3 is CASSLGPGGMYGYTF. The DNA of the CDR3 is TGTGCCAGCAGTTTAGGCCCCGGGGGAATGTATGGCTACACCTTC.

This rearrangement joins TRBV4-3 to TRBJ1-2; D remains unclear. The CDR3 runs 14 residues. Germline V gene lookup returns CDR1 LGHNA and CDR2 YSLEER. The germline V and J ends were trimmed by 0 bases and 8 bases, with 13 bases remaining between them. DNA for the CDR3: TGCGCCAGCAGCCAAGATTTACGCGGAGGGGGCTACACCTTC. It encodes CASSQDLRGGGYTF.

The J gene is TRBJ2-3, the V gene TRBV5-1; 12 positions match TRBD2. CDR3 size: 16 residues. Germline assignment: CDR1 SGHRS and CDR2 YFSETQ. J gave up 0 bases and V 7 bases, and 6 bases lay outside the gene matches. CDR3 coding DNA: TGCGCCAGCGGACTAGCGGGGACCCTTAGCACAGATACGCAGTATTTT. Translating gives CASGLAGTLSTDTQYF. Full variable domain (remainder filled in from reference TRBV5-1 and TRBJ2-3): KAGVTQTPRYLIKTRGQQVTLSCSPISGHRSVSWYQQTPGQGLQFLFEYFSETQRNKGNFPGRFSGRQFSNSRSEMNVSTLELGDSALYLCASGLAGTLSTDTQYFGPGTRLTVL.

The genes are TRBV11-1 and TRBJ2-7; D gene ambiguous. The CDR3 runs 13 residues. V lost 5 bases to trimming and J lost 4 bases, with 12 bases between them. CDR1 is SGHAT and CDR2 is FQDESV in the germline V gene (reference sequence). The CDR3 DNA reads as TGTGCCAGCAGCGACTTTGACCAGTACGAGCAGTACTTC. This translates into CASSDFDQYEQYF.

A few counts support this clonotype. V is TRBV7-3 and J is TRBJ2-5; the D gene is possibly TRBD2 (5 bases). The CDR3 loop spans 13 amino acids. From germline, CDR1 is SGHTA and CDR2 FQGTGA. Trimming removed 4 bases from V and 5 bases from J, with 11 bases in between. The CDR3 region has the DNA TGTGCCAGCAGCTCCCCCCCGGGGGAGACCCAGTACTTC. It is translated as CASSSPPGETQYF. The whole variable domain, filled in from reference TRBV7-3 and TRBJ2-5, reads GAGVSQTPSNKVTEKGKYVELRCDPISGHTALYWYRQSLGQGPEFLIYFQGTGAADDSGLPNDRFFAVRPEGSVSTLKIQRTERGDSAVYLCASSSPPGETQYFGPGTRLLVL.

The CDR3 nucleotides are TGCAGTGCTGACGGGACAGGGGGTGGCTACACCTTC. Protein sequence: CSADGTGGGYTF. The J gene is TRBJ1-2, the V gene TRBV20-1, with 11 bases identical to TRBD1. The CDR3 runs to 12 residues. The germline gives CDR1 DFQATT, CDR2 SNEGSKA (reference sequence). Trimming cost V 5 bases and J 7 bases; bases outside gene matches: 3.

V gene TRBV28 combines with J gene TRBJ2-1; D possibly corresponds to TRBD1 (5 bases). Trimming took 3 bases from V and 8 from J, leaving 17 bases between them. Germline V gene lookup returns CDR1 MDHEN and CDR2 SYDVKM. The CDR3 consists of 15 residues. The CDR3 DNA is TGTGCCAGCAGTTTGGTGGCAGGGATCAGGGATGAGCAGTTCTTC. It encodes CASSLVAGIRDEQFF.

Note on this clonotype: Without the conserved terminal phenylalanine or tryptophan, this CDR3 likely stems from a read error. This rearrangement joins TRBV15 to TRBJ1-1, with D unclear. The CDR3 contains 12 residues. V was cut by 5 bases and J by 4 bases, with 8 bases left in between. Germline V gene sequence: CDR1 LNHNV, CDR2 YYDKDF (reference sequence). CDR3 sequence reads: CATSEGRTEAFL. Written as DNA, the CDR3 is TGTGCCACCAGCGAAGGTCGCACTGAAGCTTTCCTT.

The chain couples TRBV2 to TRBJ2-2, with D hard to call. The CDR3 has 15 residues. Germline V gene lookup returns CDR1 SNHLY and CDR2 FYNNEI. The V end was cut by 2 bases, the J end by 4 bases, with 11 bases between. The CDR3 DNA is TGTGCCAGCAGTGAATCTTCGCCGGGCACCGGGGAGCTGTTTTTT. Amino acid sequence: CASSESSPGTGELFF.

The chain carries TRBV20-1 and TRBJ2-7; D possibly corresponds to TRBD1 (5 bases). The CDR3 totals 15 residues. From germline, CDR1 is DFQATT and CDR2 SNEGSKA (reference sequence). V shed 6 bases and J shed 1 base, with 19 bases lying between them. CDR3: CSAADQGARSYEQYF. The CDR3 nucleotides are TGCAGTGCCGCAGATCAGGGCGCTAGGTCCTACGAGCAGTACTTC.

The rearrangement links TRBV29-1 to TRBJ1-5, with D possibly matching TRBD1 (5 bases). Germline values: CDR1 SQVTM, CDR2 ANQGSEA. The CDR3 is 14 amino acids. V lost 7 bases and J lost 0, with 13 bases in between. The CDR3: CSALTGNSNQPQHF. The CDR3 nucleotides are TGCAGCGCCTTAACAGGCAATAGCAATCAGCCCCAGCATTTT.

With regard to this clonotype: One end of the junction varies from germline; a read error may be responsible. The V and J genes are TRBV7-7 and TRBJ1-1; TRBD1 might be the D (6 bases). CDR1 is SSHAT, CDR2 FNYEAQ, per germline (reference sequence). This CDR3 is built from 13 residues. CDR3 in DNA: TGTGCTAGCAGCCCCGGGGAGGGGGCTGAAGCTTTCTTT. As protein: CASSPGEGAEAFF.

The chain recombines TRBV11-2 with TRBJ2-1; TRBD2 matches 9 bases. Germline V gene lookup returns CDR1 SGHAT and CDR2 FQNNGV. Trimming at V came to 0 bases and at J to 0 bases, leaving 15 bases not matched to a gene. The CDR3 has 21 amino acids. CDR3 sequence (DNA): TGTGCCAGCAGCTTAGAGTCTGGGGGACTAGCTGGTAGGAGCTCCTACAATGAGCAGTTCTTC. Amino acids: CASSLESGGLAGRSSYNEQFF.